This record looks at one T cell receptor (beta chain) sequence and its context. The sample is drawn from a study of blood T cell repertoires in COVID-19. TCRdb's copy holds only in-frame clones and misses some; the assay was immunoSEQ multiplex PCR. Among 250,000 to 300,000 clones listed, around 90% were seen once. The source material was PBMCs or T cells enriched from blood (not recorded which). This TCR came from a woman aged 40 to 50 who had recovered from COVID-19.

CDR3 in amino acids: CASRGSRTALDGYTF. The CDR3 DNA reads TGTGCCAGCCGAGGCTCCAGGACAGCGCTAGATGGCTACACCTTC. The V and J genes are TRBV6-5 and TRBJ1-2; a weak D match, TRBD1 (6 bases). The CDR3 loop spans 15 amino acids. V lost 8 bases, J lost 6 bases, and 22 bases lay in between. Germline V gene lookup returns CDR1 MNHEY and CDR2 SVGAGI.